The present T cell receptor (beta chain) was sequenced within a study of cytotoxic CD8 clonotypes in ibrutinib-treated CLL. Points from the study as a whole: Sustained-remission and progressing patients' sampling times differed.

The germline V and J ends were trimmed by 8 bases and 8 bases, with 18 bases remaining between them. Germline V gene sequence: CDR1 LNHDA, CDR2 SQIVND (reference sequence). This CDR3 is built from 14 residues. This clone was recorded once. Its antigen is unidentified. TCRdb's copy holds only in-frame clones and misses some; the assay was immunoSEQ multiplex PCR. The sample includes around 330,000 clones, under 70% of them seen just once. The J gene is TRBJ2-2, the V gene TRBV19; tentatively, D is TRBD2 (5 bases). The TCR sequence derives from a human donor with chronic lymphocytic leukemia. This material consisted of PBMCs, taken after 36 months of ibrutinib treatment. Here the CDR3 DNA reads TGTGCCAGTCTTCCCCACGGGGTTATGGGGGAGCTGTTTTTT. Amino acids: CASLPHGVMGELFF.